The clone carrying this TCR beta chain was detected only a few times. CDR1 is ENHRY, CDR2 SYGVKD, per germline. The CDR3 consists of 18 residues. With a J-beta primer mix and a sample-barcoded 5' primer, a second PCR ran about 7 to 11 cycles. Using its own MiXCR run on the 5' RACE reads, TCRdb lists one record per CDR3 protein. The table lists over a million distinct CDR3 sequences, 20% to 25% of them singletons, with approximately 0.71% in the top ten. The sample originates from a study of blood T cells in healthy people across ages. These same data were also listed under a study on T cells of mothers and their children. This second report adds: Related mother-child pairs shared slightly more overlap than unrelated pairs, but the difference was non-significant.

The TCR sequence derives from a girl aged 2 to 9 in good health. Sequencing was done on a sample of blood. This rearrangement joins TRBV10-3 to TRBJ2-5, with D perhaps TRBD2 (6 bases). The DNA end lines up better with TRBJ2-1; the J call may be wrong. CDR3 in amino acids: CAISESHMASASGVGQFF. DNA for the CDR3: TGTGCCATCAGTGAGTCTCATATGGCTAGCGCGTCCGGCGTCGGGCAGTTCTTC.